These 14 T cell receptor beta chains originate from one sample sequenced in a study of post-analysis software for immune sequencing data. Study-wide results and limits: Higher frequency in patients than in controls was seen for about five TRBV segments, with TRBV5-6, TRBV5-1 and TRBV20-1 among them.

No antigen has been identified for these receptors. Unique molecular identifiers had been added to the TCR beta cDNA libraries. TCRdb used MiXCR to reprocess the PCR reads, holding one entry per CDR3 protein. Of approximately 570,000 distinct CDR3 sequences in the sample, 44% are singletons; the top ten hold around 1.7%. The sequencing sample was made of blood. The source is a girl aged 5-17 years with multiple sclerosis.

This clonotype was observed a few times. The chain joins TRBV12-3 or TRBV12-4 to TRBJ2-1, with D possibly TRBD2 on 5 matching bases. With 8 bases removed from V and 3 bases from J, the gap between germline ends came to 17 bases. This CDR3 comprises 15 residues. CDR3 nucleotides: TGTGCCAGCGGGGTTCAGGCCCGGGGCTACAATGAGCAGTTCTTC. Its translation: CASGVQARGYNEQFF.

There are a few counts of this clonotype. The V call is TRBV7-2, the J call TRBJ1-4; TRBD1 might be the D (5 bases). CDR1 and CDR2 (germline): SGHTA, FQGNSA. The germline V and J ends were trimmed by 5 bases and 2 bases, with 12 bases remaining between them. The CDR3 loop spans 15 amino acids. CDR3 protein: CASSASGQTNEKLFF. The CDR3 nucleotides are TGTGCCAGCAGCGCCTCAGGGCAGACTAATGAAAAACTGTTTTTT.

This clonotype was picked up a small number of times. The chain couples TRBV12-3 or TRBV12-4 to TRBJ2-3; weak D call: TRBD2 (6 bases). V shed 8 bases and J shed 6 bases, with 18 bases lying between them. The length of the CDR3 is 14 residues. The CDR3 region is CASFGRRDKDTQYF. In nucleotides, the CDR3 is TGTGCCAGCTTTGGGAGGAGGGATAAGGATACGCAGTATTTT.

The V gene is TRBV18, the J gene TRBJ2-1; TRBD1 matches at 8 bases. Losses at the gene ends were 5 bases for V and 5 bases for J; bases not matched to a gene: 11. The length of the CDR3 is 16 residues. Germline CDR1 and CDR2: KGHSH and LQKENI. Here the CDR3 DNA reads TGTGCCAGCTCATCGAGCCCGGGACAGGCAAACAATGAGCAGTTCTTC. It yields the protein CASSSSPGQANNEQFF.

This clonotype was detected only once. This chain uses TRBV21-1 with TRBJ1-2. TRBV21-1 is termed a pseudogene. The CDR3 runs to 14 residues. The chain's CDR3 is CASSKGPRGGGYTF. In DNA, the CDR3 is TGTGCCAGCAGCAAAGGGCCAAGGGGAGGTGGCTACACCTTC.

This clonotype has a handful of counts. The chain is built from TRBV7-6 and TRBJ2-7; tentative D call: TRBD1 (6 bases). This CDR3 has 14 residues. Deletions cut 4 bases from V and 0 bases from J, with 10 bases between. The germline CDR1 and CDR2 sequences are SGHVS and FNYEAQ. The CDR3 loop is CASSSDSHSYEQYF. CDR3 DNA: TGTGCCAGCAGCTCGGACAGTCACTCCTACGAGCAGTACTTC.

This clonotype was counted between two and nine times. This chain connects TRBV11-3 to TRBJ2-3; 11 bases fit TRBD2. Per the germline V gene, CDR1 is SGHNT and CDR2 is YENEEA. This CDR3 has 20 amino acids. The V and J ends lost 1 base and 4 bases, in that order; junction bases with no gene match: 16. The CDR3 here is CASSLAIRLAGGSTSDTQYF. Written as DNA, the CDR3 is TGTGCCAGCAGCTTAGCTATTCGGCTAGCGGGAGGATCGACTTCAGATACGCAGTATTTT.

This chain connects TRBV7-9 to TRBJ2-1; 9 nucleotides match TRBD2. The germline V gene encodes CDR1 SEHNR and CDR2 FQNEAQ (reference sequence). The CDR3 extends over 15 amino acids. The trim removed 4 bases at V and 10 bases at J, leaving 11 bases unmatched. The CDR3 loop reads CASSSTGTSLREQFF. The CDR3 DNA follows: TGTGCCAGCAGCTCGACTGGGACTAGCTTAAGGGAGCAGTTCTTC. The full variable domain, rest sourced from reference TRBV7-9 and TRBJ2-1, is DTGVSQNPRHKITKRGQNVTFRCDPISEHNRLYWYRQTLGQGPEFLTYFQNEAQLEKSRLLSDRFSAERPKGSFSTLEIQRTEQGDSAMYLCASSSTGTSLREQFFGPGTRLTVL.

This clonotype came up a few times. DNA of the CDR3: TGTGCCAGCAGTTTGGTATCTTCTGAGGAGACCCAGTACTTC. It translates to CASSLVSSEETQYF. This sequence joins TRBV12-3 or TRBV12-4 and TRBJ2-5; D uncertain. The CDR3 is 14 residues long. V lost 3 bases and J 5 bases, leaving 13 bases between the germline ends.

This rearrangement joins TRBV20-1 to TRBJ1-6, with TRBD1 matching over 7 bases. Looked up from germline, CDR1 is DFQATT and CDR2 is SNEGSKA (reference sequence). After removal of 0 bases from V and 6 bases from J, the junction contained 14 bases not matched to a gene. The CDR3 covers 18 residues. The CDR3 is CSARDGHRQGGFNSPLHF. The CDR3 DNA reads TGCAGTGCTAGAGATGGCCATCGACAGGGAGGTTTTAATTCACCCCTCCACTTT.

The CDR3 region has the DNA TGCAGCGTCGGACAGGGGGCTGAAGCTTTCTTT. Its translation is CSVGQGAEAFF. The V and J genes are TRBV29-1 and TRBJ1-1, with TRBD1 matching over 10 bases. The CDR3 totals 11 residues. Looked up from germline, CDR1 is SQVTM and CDR2 is ANQGSEA. After removal of 6 bases from V and 6 bases from J, the junction contained 1 base not matched to a gene.

The chain recombines TRBV7-6 with TRBJ2-7; 7 positions match TRBD2. The V and J ends lost 3 bases and 5 bases, in that order; junction bases with no gene match: 4. This CDR3 region has 13 residues. Per the germline V gene, CDR1 is SGHVS and CDR2 is FNYEAQ. CDR3 region: CASSFGGSNEQYF. Written as DNA, the CDR3 is TGTGCCAGCAGCTTCGGGGGGTCGAACGAGCAGTACTTC.

The V call is TRBV12-3 or TRBV12-4, the J call TRBJ2-1, with 7 bases matching TRBD1. J was trimmed by 8 bases and V by 2 bases; bases with no gene match: 9. The CDR3 covers 15 residues. This CDR3 reads CASSLKRGRVDEQFF. The DNA of the CDR3 is TGTGCCAGCAGTTTAAAAAGGGGGCGTGTGGATGAGCAGTTCTTC.

This chain joins TRBV4-1 and TRBJ1-2; D not certain. Looked up from germline, CDR1 is MGHRA and CDR2 is YSYEKL. Trimming left V 1 base short and J 5 bases short, with 11 bases between. The CDR3 is made up of 14 amino acids. This CDR3 reads CASSQATTEYGYTF. CDR3 sequence (DNA): TGCGCCAGCAGCCAAGCAACGACTGAGTATGGCTACACCTTC.